The 3 T cell receptor beta chains below come from one sample, sequenced in a study of T cell clonality in common variable immunodeficiency. Profiled with immunoSEQ multiplex PCR; TCRdb holds only in-frame clones, not every one. This sample carries about 32,000 clones, none of them present only once. Sequenced input: peripheral blood mononuclear cells. The receptors come from a person aged 18 to 75 in good health.

This clone occurred many times. The read terminates 3 residues before the CDR3 end, so the remaining end is supplied by the germline J gene. The chain uses TRBV5-1 and TRBJ1-4, with D maybe TRBD1 (6 bases). Looked up from germline, CDR1 is SGHRS and CDR2 is YFSETQ. CDR3 length: 14 amino acids. With 2 bases removed from V and 6 bases from J, the gap between germline ends came to 11 bases. The CDR3 protein is CASSLNRADEKLFF. The covered CDR3 bases are TGCGCCAGCAGCTTAAACAGGGCGGATGAAAAA.

This clone was seen a few times. The CDR3 end lies 3 residues beyond the end of the read and is filled in from the germline J gene. The chain carries TRBV7-2 and TRBJ2-2, with D unclear. CDR3 size: 15 residues. CDR1 and CDR2 from the germline V gene are SGHTA and FQGNSA. The CDR3 reads CASSWPVGTNEKLFF. The sequenced part of the CDR3 DNA is TGTGCCAGCAGCTGGCCGGTGGGTACTAATGAAAAG.

At least ten counts were recorded for this clone. The read ends 3 residues early relative to the CDR3; the germline J gene fills the gap. The chain recombines TRBV6-1 with TRBJ2-3, with 9 positions matching TRBD2. This CDR3 is 16 amino acids long. Germline lookup yields CDR1 MNHNS and CDR2 SASEGT. J was trimmed by 3 bases and V by 2 bases; bases with no gene match: 6. CDR3 sequence reads: CASSEMGGGVTDTQYF. CDR3 DNA, as far as it was read: TGTGCCAGCAGTGAAATGGGCGGGGGGGTAACAGATACG.